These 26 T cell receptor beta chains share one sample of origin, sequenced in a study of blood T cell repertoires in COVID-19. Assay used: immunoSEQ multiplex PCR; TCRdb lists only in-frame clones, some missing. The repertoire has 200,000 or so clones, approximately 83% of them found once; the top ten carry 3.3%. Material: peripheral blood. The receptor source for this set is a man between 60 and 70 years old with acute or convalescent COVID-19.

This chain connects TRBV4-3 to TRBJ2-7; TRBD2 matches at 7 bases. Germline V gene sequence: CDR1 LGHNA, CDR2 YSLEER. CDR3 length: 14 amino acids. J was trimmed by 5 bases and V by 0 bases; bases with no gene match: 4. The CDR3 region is CASSQEWTRNEQYF. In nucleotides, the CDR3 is TGCGCCAGCAGCCAAGAGTGGACTAGAAACGAGCAGTACTTC.

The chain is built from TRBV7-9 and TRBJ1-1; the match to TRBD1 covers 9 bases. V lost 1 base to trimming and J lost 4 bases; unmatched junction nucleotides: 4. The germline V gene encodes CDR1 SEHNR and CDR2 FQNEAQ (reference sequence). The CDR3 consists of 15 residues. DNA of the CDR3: TGTGCCAGCAGCTTAGGACAGGGGGGACCCACTGAAGCTTTCTTT. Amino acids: CASSLGQGGPTEAFF.

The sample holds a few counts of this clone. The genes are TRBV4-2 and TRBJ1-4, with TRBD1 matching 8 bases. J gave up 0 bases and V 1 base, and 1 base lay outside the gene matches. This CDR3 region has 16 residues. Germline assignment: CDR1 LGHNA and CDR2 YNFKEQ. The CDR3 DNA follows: TGTGCCAGCAGCCAAGGGGACAGGACAACTAATGAAAAACTGTTTTTT. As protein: CASSQGDRTTNEKLFF.

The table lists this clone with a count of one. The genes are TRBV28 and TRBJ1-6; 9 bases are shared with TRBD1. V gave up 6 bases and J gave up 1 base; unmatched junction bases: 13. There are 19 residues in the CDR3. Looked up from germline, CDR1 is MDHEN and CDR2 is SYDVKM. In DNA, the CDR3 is TGTGCCAGCAGCCGCCAACCTGACAGGGGGAAATCCTATAATTCACCCCTCCACTTT. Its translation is CASSRQPDRGKSYNSPLHF.

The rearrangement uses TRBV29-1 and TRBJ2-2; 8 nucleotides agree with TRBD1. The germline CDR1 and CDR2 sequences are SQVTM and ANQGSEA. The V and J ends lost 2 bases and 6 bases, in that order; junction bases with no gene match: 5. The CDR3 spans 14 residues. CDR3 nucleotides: TGCAGCGTTGAAAGACAGGGGAGGTCCGGGGAGCTGTTTTTT. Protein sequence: CSVERQGRSGELFF.

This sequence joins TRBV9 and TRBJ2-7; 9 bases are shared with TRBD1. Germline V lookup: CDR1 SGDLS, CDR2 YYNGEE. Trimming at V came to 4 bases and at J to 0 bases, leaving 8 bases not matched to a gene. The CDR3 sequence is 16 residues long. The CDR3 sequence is CASSPWDRVTSYEQYF. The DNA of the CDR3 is TGTGCCAGCAGCCCTTGGGACAGGGTAACCTCCTACGAGCAGTACTTC.

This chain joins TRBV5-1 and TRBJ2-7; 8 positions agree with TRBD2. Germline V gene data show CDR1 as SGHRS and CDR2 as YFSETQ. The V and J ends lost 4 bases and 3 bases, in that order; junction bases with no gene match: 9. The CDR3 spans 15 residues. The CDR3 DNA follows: TGCGCCAGCAGCGCCGTAGCGGGGAAGATCTACGAGCAGTACTTC. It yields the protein CASSAVAGKIYEQYF.

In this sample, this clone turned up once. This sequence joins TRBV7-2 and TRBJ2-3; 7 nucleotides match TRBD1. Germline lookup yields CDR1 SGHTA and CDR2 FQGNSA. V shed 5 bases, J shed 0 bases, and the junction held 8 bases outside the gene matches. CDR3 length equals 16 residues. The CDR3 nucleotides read TGTGCCAGCAGCAGTAGAGGGGGCGGAAGCACAGATACGCAGTATTTT. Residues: CASSSRGGGSTDTQYF. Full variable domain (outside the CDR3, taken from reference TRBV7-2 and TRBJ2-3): GAGVSQSPSNKVTEKGKDVELRCDPISGHTALYWYRQSLGQGLEFLIYFQGNSAPDKSGLPSDRFSAERTGGSVSTLTIQRTQQEDSAVYLCASSSRGGGSTDTQYFGPGTRLTVL.

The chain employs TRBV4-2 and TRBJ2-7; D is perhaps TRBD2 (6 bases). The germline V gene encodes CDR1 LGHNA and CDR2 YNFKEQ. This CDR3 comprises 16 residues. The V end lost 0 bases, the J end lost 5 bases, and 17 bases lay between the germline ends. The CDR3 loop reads CASSQDLTEGRHEQYF. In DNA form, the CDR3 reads TGTGCCAGCAGCCAAGATCTAACGGAGGGCCGTCACGAGCAGTACTTC.

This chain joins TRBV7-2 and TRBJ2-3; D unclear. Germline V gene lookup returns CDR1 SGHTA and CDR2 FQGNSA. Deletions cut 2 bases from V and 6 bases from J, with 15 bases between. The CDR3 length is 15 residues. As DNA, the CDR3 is TGTGCCAGCAGCTTACGATCCGGTCCTGTGGATACGCAGTATTTT. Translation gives CASSLRSGPVDTQYF.

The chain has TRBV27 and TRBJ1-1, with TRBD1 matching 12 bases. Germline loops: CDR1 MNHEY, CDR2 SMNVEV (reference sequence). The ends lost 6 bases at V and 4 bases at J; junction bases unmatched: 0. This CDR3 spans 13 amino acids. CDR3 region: CASRGQGATEAFF. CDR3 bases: TGTGCCAGCAGGGGACAGGGGGCCACTGAAGCTTTCTTT.

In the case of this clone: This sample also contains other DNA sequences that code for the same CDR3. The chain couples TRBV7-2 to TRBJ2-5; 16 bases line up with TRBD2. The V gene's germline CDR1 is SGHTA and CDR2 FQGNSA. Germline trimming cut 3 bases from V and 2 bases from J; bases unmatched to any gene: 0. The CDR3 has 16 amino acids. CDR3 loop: CASSLGLAGGQETQYF. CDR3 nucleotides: TGTGCCAGCAGCTTGGGACTAGCGGGAGGGCAAGAGACCCAGTACTTC.

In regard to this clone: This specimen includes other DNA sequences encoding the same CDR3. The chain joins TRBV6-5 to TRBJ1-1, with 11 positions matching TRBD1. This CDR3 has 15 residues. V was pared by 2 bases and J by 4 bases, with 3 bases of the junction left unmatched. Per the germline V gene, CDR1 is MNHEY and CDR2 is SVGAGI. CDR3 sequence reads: CASSYSGTGGTEAFF. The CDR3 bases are TGTGCCAGCAGTTACAGTGGGACAGGGGGCACTGAAGCTTTCTTT.

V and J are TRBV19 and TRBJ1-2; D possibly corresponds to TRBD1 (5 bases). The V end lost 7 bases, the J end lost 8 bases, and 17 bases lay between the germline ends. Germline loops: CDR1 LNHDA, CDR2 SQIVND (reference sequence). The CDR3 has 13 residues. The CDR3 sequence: CASIPGGVGGYTF. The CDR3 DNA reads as TGTGCCAGTATACCGGGGGGGGTCGGCGGCTACACCTTC.

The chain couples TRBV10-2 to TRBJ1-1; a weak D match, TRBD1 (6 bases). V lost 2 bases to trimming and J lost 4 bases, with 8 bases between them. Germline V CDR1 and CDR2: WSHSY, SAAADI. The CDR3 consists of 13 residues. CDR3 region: CASSETGLTEAFF. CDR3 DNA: TGCGCCAGCAGTGAGACAGGGCTCACTGAAGCTTTCTTT.

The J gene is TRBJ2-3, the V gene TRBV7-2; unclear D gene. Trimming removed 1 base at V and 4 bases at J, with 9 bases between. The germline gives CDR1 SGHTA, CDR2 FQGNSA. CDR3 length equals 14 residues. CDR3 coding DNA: TGTGCCAGCAGCTTAGTAACACCCCCAGATACGCAGTATTTT. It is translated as CASSLVTPPDTQYF.

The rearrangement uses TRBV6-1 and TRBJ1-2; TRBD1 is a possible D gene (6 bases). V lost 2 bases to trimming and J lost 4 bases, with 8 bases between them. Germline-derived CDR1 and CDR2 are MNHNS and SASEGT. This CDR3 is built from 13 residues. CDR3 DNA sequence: TGTGCCAGCAGTGAAAGGGGGTTCTATGGCTACACCTTC. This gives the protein CASSERGFYGYTF.

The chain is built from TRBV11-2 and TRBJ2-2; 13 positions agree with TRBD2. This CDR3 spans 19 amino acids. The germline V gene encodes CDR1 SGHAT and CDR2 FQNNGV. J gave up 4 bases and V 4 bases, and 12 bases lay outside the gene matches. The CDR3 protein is CASSSGGLAGPHGTGELFF. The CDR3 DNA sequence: TGTGCCAGCAGCTCCGGGGGACTAGCGGGACCCCATGGCACCGGGGAGCTGTTTTTT.

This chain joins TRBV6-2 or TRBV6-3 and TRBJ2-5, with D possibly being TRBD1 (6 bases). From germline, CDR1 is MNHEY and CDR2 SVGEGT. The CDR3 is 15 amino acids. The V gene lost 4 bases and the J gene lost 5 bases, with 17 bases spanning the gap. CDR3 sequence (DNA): TGTGCCAGCAGTTTGAGGTACAGGGACGGGGAGACCCAGTACTTC. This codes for CASSLRYRDGETQYF.

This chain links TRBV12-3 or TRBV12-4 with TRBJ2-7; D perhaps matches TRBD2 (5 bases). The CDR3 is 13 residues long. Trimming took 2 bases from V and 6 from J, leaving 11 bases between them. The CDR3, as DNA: TGTGCCAGCAGTTTACCGGGGTCTCGCGAGCAGTACTTC. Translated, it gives CASSLPGSREQYF.

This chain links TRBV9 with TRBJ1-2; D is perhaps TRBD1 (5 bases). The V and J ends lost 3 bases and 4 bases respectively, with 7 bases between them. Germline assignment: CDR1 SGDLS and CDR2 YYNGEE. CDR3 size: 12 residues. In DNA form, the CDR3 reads TGTGCCAGCAGCGAAGACAGCTATGGCTACACCTTC. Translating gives CASSEDSYGYTF.

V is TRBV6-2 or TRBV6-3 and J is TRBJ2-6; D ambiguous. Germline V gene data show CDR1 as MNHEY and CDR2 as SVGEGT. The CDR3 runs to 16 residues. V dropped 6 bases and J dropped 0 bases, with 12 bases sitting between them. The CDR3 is CASSPFQASGANVLTF. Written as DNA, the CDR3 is TGTGCCAGCAGCCCCTTCCAGGCCTCTGGGGCCAACGTCCTGACTTTC.

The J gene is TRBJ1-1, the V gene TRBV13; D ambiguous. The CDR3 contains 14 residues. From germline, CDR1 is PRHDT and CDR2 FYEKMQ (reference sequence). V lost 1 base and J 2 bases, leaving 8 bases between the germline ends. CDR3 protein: CASSLAPVNTEAFF. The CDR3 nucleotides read TGTGCCAGCAGCTTAGCTCCGGTTAACACTGAAGCTTTCTTT.

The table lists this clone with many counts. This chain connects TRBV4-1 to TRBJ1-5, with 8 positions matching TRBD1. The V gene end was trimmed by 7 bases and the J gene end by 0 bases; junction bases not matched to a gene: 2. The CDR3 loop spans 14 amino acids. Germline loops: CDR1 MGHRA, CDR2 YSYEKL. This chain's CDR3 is CASNQGASNQPQHF. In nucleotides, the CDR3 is TGCGCCAGCAACCAGGGGGCTAGCAATCAGCCCCAGCATTTT.

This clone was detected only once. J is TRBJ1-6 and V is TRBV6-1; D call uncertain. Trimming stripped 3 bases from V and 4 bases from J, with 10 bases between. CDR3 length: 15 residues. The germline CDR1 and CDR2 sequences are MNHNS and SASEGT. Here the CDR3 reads CASSESVLYNSPLHF. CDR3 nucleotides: TGTGCCAGCAGTGAGTCCGTCCTTTATAATTCACCCCTCCACTTT.

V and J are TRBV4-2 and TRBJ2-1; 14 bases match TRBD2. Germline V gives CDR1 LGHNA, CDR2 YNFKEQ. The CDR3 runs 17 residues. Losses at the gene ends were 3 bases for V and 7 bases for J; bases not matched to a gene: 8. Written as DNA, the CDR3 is TGTGCCAGCAGCCAGGGACAAGGGACTAGCGGGAGTAATGAGCAGTTCTTC. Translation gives CASSQGQGTSGSNEQFF.